Below are 10 T cell receptor beta chains sequenced from a single sample in a study of CDR3 diversity in severe acne. TCRdb called the PCR reads again in MiXCR, with one record for every CDR3 protein. The table shows around 83,000 distinct CDR3 sequences, with approximately 49% occurring only once. Sequences were obtained from blood. The receptors originated from a male donor with severe acne vulgaris.

This clonotype was detected ten times or more. This sequence joins TRBV7-6 and TRBJ2-5; D may be TRBD2 (6 bases). The germline V and J ends were trimmed by 2 bases and 1 base, with 17 bases remaining between them. Looked up from germline, CDR1 is SGHVS and CDR2 is FNYEAQ. CDR3 length: 17 amino acids. For the CDR3, the DNA is TGTGCCAGCAGCTTAAATCCGCGGGCGCGGGGCCAAGAGACCCAGTACTTC. Its protein is CASSLNPRARGQETQYF.

V is TRBV2 and J is TRBJ2-7, with 8 bases lining up with TRBD2. Trimming took 0 bases from V and 5 from J; bases not matched to a gene: 9. Looked up from germline, CDR1 is SNHLY and CDR2 is FYNNEI. The CDR3 totals 16 residues. The CDR3 bases are TGTGCCAGCAGTGAAGCGCGACTAGCGAAGCCCCACGAGCAGTACTTC. Translating it yields CASSEARLAKPHEQYF.

This clonotype was observed a handful of times. V usage is TRBV11-2 and J usage is TRBJ2-7; D not resolved. V was shortened by 0 bases and J by 6 bases, with 9 bases between the two germline ends. This CDR3 contains 13 residues. Per the germline V gene, CDR1 is SGHAT and CDR2 is FQNNGV. The CDR3: CASSLEAGLEQYF. The CDR3 bases are TGTGCCAGCAGCTTAGAGGCAGGCCTCGAGCAGTACTTC.

Written as DNA, the CDR3 is TGTGCCAGCAGTTGGGGGGGCAAGGGGGCCTACAATGGGCGGTTCTTC. It specifies CASSWGGKGAYNGRFF. The genes are TRBV27 and TRBJ2-1, with D perhaps being TRBD1 or TRBD2 (7 bases each). V dropped 4 bases and J dropped 15 bases, with 28 bases sitting between them. CDR1 is MNHEY, CDR2 SMNVEV, per germline (reference sequence). The CDR3 runs to 16 residues.

This clonotype has just a few counts. This chain joins TRBV6-5 and TRBJ2-1; D gene unclear. Germline V gene data show CDR1 as MNHEY and CDR2 as SVGAGI. The CDR3 has 13 amino acids. V was pared by 2 bases and J by 5 bases, with 7 bases between. Written as DNA, the CDR3 is TGTGCCAGCAGTTACGGTCCTGACAATGAGCAGTTCTTC. This encodes CASSYGPDNEQFF.

This clonotype has more than one count but fewer than ten. J is TRBJ2-5 and V is TRBV7-9; the D gene is possibly TRBD1 (7 bases). From germline, CDR1 is SEHNR and CDR2 FQNEAQ (reference sequence). This CDR3 is built from 14 residues. With 5 bases removed from V and 2 bases from J, the gap between germline ends came to 12 bases. The CDR3, as DNA: TGTGCCAGCAGCAGGCGGGACAGACAAGAGACCCAGTACTTC. Protein: CASSRRDRQETQYF.

In its sample, this clonotype was seen a few times. The J gene is TRBJ1-2, the V gene TRBV29-1; D remains ambiguous. Trimming left V 4 bases short and J 4 bases short, with 7 bases between. This CDR3 region has 11 residues. Germline V gives CDR1 SQVTM, CDR2 ANQGSEA. CDR3: CSVADIYGYTF. The CDR3 bases are TGCAGCGTTGCAGATATCTATGGCTACACCTTC. Supplemented by reference TRBV29-1 and TRBJ1-2, the full variable domain reads SAVISQKPSRDICQRGTSLTIQCQVDSQVTMMFWYRQQPGQSLTLIATANQGSEATYESGFVIDKFPISRPNLTFSTLTVSNMSPEDSSIYLCSVADIYGYTFGSGTRLTVV.

As to this clonotype: Because the CDR3 is missing its conserved closing phenylalanine or tryptophan, this is likely a read error. The DNA is left out, because the CDR3 cannot be placed on it with certainty; the CDR3 is given as TCRdb lists it. The chain combines TRBV12-3 or TRBV12-4 with TRBJ1-6. The CDR3 has 13 residues if both end residues are counted. The CDR3 reads CASSLGAGYTFGS.

This clonotype is medium-sized. This chain links TRBV20-1 with TRBJ2-1; 7 bases match TRBD1. After removal of 1 base from V and 3 bases from J, the junction contained 6 bases not matched to a gene. Germline V gene lookup returns CDR1 DFQATT and CDR2 SNEGSKA (reference sequence). This CDR3 contains 15 residues. CDR3 protein: CSARVGGQDYNEQFF. CDR3 bases: TGCAGTGCTAGAGTGGGTGGACAGGACTACAATGAGCAGTTCTTC.

The V gene is TRBV19, the J gene TRBJ2-3, with D hard to call. The CDR3 runs to 14 residues. In germline, CDR1 is LNHDA, CDR2 SQIVND (reference sequence). Trimming took 6 bases from V and 1 from J, leaving 11 bases between them. The CDR3 reads CASSFAAGTDTQYF. DNA for the CDR3: TGTGCCAGTAGCTTCGCGGCAGGCACAGATACGCAGTATTTT. Supplemented by reference TRBV19 and TRBJ2-3, the full variable domain reads DGGITQSPKYLFRKEGQNVTLSCEQNLNHDAMYWYRQDPGQGLRLIYYSQIVNDFQKGDIAEGYSVSREKKESFPLTVTSAQKNPTAFYLCASSFAAGTDTQYFGPGTRLTVL.